The rows below give T cell receptor beta chains drawn from one sample of a study of blood T cell repertoires in COVID-19. Assay: immunoSEQ multiplex PCR; the TCRdb copy retains only in-frame clones and omits some. The repertoire holds approximately 92,000 clones, with just under 85% as singletons. Sequenced material: peripheral blood. The receptor source for this set is a man aged 50 to 59 with acute or convalescent COVID-19. Both conserved end residues are part of each CDR3. The D gene is left open where the match is weak. Size is omitted from some rows. Given values are once, few, many or a class for expanded clones.

d_call | j_call | clone_size | v_call | cdr3_length | cdr3_nt | cdr3_aa
- | TRBJ2-3 | - | TRBV7-8 | 16 | TGTGCCAGCAGCTTATTGGTGCAGACTCGCGGAGATACGCAGTATTTT | CASSLLVQTRGDTQYF
TRBD1 | TRBJ1-2 | - | TRBV28 | 15 | TGTGCCAGCAGCTCCACGGGACAGGGGGCTTCTGGCTACACCTTC | CASSSTGQGASGYTF
TRBD2 | TRBJ2-5 | - | TRBV7-2 | 13 | TGTGCCAGCGAGGCGGGGGGCGGAGAGACCCAGTACTTC | CASEAGGGETQYF
- | TRBJ2-7 | large | TRBV29-1 | 13 | TGCAGCGTCACGAGGGCCAACTCCTACGAGCAGTACTTC | CSVTRANSYEQYF
- | TRBJ1-1 | - | TRBV5-1 | 14 | TGCGCCAGCAGCCCTAATTATGAGGGCACTGAAGCTTTCTTT | CASSPNYEGTEAFF
TRBD1 | TRBJ1-2 | - | TRBV5-1 | 17 | TGCGCCAGCAGCACGGGACAGGGGAAGGAGGTTAACTATGGCTACACCTTC | CASSTGQGKEVNYGYTF
- | TRBJ1-5 | - | TRBV9 | 15 | TGTGCCAGCAGCGTAACAGGGAATAGCAATCAGCCCCAGCATTTT | CASSVTGNSNQPQHF
TRBD1 | TRBJ2-7 | - | TRBV12-3/TRBV12-4 | 13 | TGTGCCAGCAGAACCACCGGGACAGACGAGCAGTACTTC | CASRTTGTDEQYF
TRBD1 | TRBJ1-1 | few | TRBV12-3/TRBV12-4 | 13 | TGTGCCAGCACAGGGGGCGCATACACTGAAGCTTTCTTT | CASTGGAYTEAFF
- | TRBJ2-7 | - | TRBV10-2 | 13 | TGCGCCAGCAGACAGACAGTAACTTACGAGCAGTACTTC | CASRQTVTYEQYF
TRBD1 | TRBJ1-2 | - | TRBV5-5 | 14 | TGTGCCAGCAGCGACCGGACAGGGAAGTATGGCTACACCTTC | CASSDRTGKYGYTF
- | TRBJ1-5 | - | TRBV18 | 16 | TGTGCCAGCTCCGCGAATGATGTGGAGGCTAATCAGCCCCAGCATTTT | CASSANDVEANQPQHF
TRBD1 | TRBJ2-5 | - | TRBV28 | 14 | TGTGCCAGCAGTGTCCGGACAGGCCAAGAGACCCAGTACTTC | CASSVRTGQETQYF
TRBD2 | TRBJ2-3 | few | TRBV7-9 | 18 | TGTGCCAGCAGCCCAAGCGTTGCCGGGACTAGCTTTCCAGATACGCAGTATTTT | CASSPSVAGTSFPDTQYF
TRBD2 | TRBJ2-2 | - | TRBV18 | 18 | TGTGCCAGCTCACCACCCGGGACTAGCGGAGCGAACACCGGGGAGCTGTTTTTT | CASSPPGTSGANTGELFF
- | TRBJ2-1 | - | TRBV2 | 14 | TGTGCCAGCAGCCCCCCGGGGACCTACAATGAGCAGTTCTTC | CASSPPGTYNEQFF
- | TRBJ1-6 | - | TRBV6-2/TRBV6-3 | 14 | TGTGCCAGCAGTTACGGGCAGGGTGATTCACCCCTCCACTTT | CASSYGQGDSPLHF
- | TRBJ2-1 | - | TRBV4-1 | 14 | TGCGCCAGCAGCCAAGAAGACGCCGGGAATGAGCAGTTCTTC | CASSQEDAGNEQFF
TRBD1 | TRBJ2-6 | - | TRBV2 | 17 | TGTGCCAGCAGTGAAACGGACAGGATCTCTGGGGCCAACGTCCTGACTTTC | CASSETDRISGANVLTF
- | TRBJ1-2 | once | TRBV19 | 16 | TGTGCCAGTAGTATAGGGCTCCGGGACAATCTCGGTGGCTACACCTTC | CASSIGLRDNLGGYTF
- | TRBJ1-6 | many | TRBV5-1 | 13 | TGCGCCAGCAGCCCCGGGGGGAATTCACCCCTCCACTTT | CASSPGGNSPLHF
TRBD2 | TRBJ2-5 | - | TRBV29-1 | 14 | TGCAGCGCTACGGGACTAGCGGGAGTGGAGACCCAGTACTTC | CSATGLAGVETQYF
TRBD1 | TRBJ1-1 | - | TRBV19 | 15 | TGTGCCAGTAGTGGGACAGGGGTGACTGTCCCTGAAGCTTTCTTT | CASSGTGVTVPEAFF
TRBD1 | TRBJ1-4 | - | TRBV30 | 19 | TGTGCCTGGATAGAGTTGGGGGACAGAATTCTTTCAACTAATGAAAAACTGTTTTTT | CAWIELGDRILSTNEKLFF
- | TRBJ2-4 | - | TRBV28 | 16 | TGTGCCAGCAGTTTAGTGACTGACCCAGCCAAAAACATTCAGTACTTC | CASSLVTDPAKNIQYF
TRBD2 | TRBJ2-3 | - | TRBV9 | 15 | TGTGCCAGCAGCGTAGGACTAGCGGCCACAGATACGCAGTATTTT | CASSVGLAATDTQYF
- | TRBJ2-3 | - | TRBV5-1 | 14 | TGCGCCAGCAGCTTGGCTACCCACACAGATACGCAGTATTTT | CASSLATHTDTQYF
TRBD1 | TRBJ2-2 | - | TRBV5-5 | 15 | TGTGCCAGCAGCCCGGACAGGTTGAACACCGGGGAGCTGTTTTTT | CASSPDRLNTGELFF
- | TRBJ2-4 | - | TRBV4-2 | 13 | TGTGCCAGCAGCCAAGCTCTAGTAAACATTCAGTACTTC | CASSQALVNIQYF
TRBD1 | TRBJ1-1 | - | TRBV12-5 | 16 | TGTGCTAGTGGTTTTTCCCCAAGGACAGGGAACACTGAAGCTTTCTTT | CASGFSPRTGNTEAFF
- | TRBJ2-7 | - | TRBV27 | 13 | TGTGCCAGCCGCCCGCAAGGGGCCTACGAGCAGTACTTC | CASRPQGAYEQYF
- | TRBJ2-3 | - | TRBV20-1 | 14 | TGCAGTGCTAGTGTCCGGGATCGCACAGATACGCAGTATTTT | CSASVRDRTDTQYF
- | TRBJ2-5 | - | TRBV19 | 14 | TGTGCCAGTAGCCTAACAGGGTACCAAGAGACCCAGTACTTC | CASSLTGYQETQYF
- | TRBJ2-7 | once | TRBV3-1/TRBV3-2 | 14 | TGTGCCAGCAGCCAATTGACTACTAAATACGAGCAGTACTTC | CASSQLTTKYEQYF
- | TRBJ1-4 | - | TRBV27 | 14 | TGTGCCAGCAGTTTTAGCGGACCTAATGAAAAACTGTTTTTT | CASSFSGPNEKLFF
- | TRBJ2-5 | once | TRBV7-2 | 16 | TGTGCCAGCAGCCGCAGGGGGGTAGCGGGAAAAGAGACCCAGTACTTC | CASSRRGVAGKETQYF
- | TRBJ2-3 | - | TRBV12-5 | 16 | TGTGCTAGTGGTCAGACCAACCGGGCAGGGTTAGATACGCAGTATTTT | CASGQTNRAGLDTQYF
TRBD2 | TRBJ2-5 | - | TRBV9 | 16 | TGTGCCAGCAGTGCCGGGACTAGCGGGGGGCGGGAGACCCAGTACTTC | CASSAGTSGGRETQYF
- | TRBJ2-7 | - | TRBV5-6 | 15 | TGTGCCAGCAGCTTGGGTCGGACGGGGAATTACGAGCAGTACTTC | CASSLGRTGNYEQYF
- | TRBJ1-4 | - | TRBV30 | 13 | TGTGCCTGGCAGGGCCTAGGAAATGAAAAACTGTTTTTT | CAWQGLGNEKLFF
TRBD1 | TRBJ2-7 | - | TRBV6-6 | 16 | TGTGCCAGCAGTTACGGGGAACTGACAGGGAAGTACGAGCAGTACTTC | CASSYGELTGKYEQYF
- | TRBJ2-3 | - | TRBV27 | 16 | TGTGCCAGCAGTGCCCTTTCTAAGACTGGCACAGATACGCAGTATTTT | CASSALSKTGTDTQYF
- | TRBJ1-5 | - | TRBV28 | 13 | TGTGCCAGCACGGCCCTAGTCGATCAGCCCCAGCATTTT | CASTALVDQPQHF
TRBD2 | TRBJ2-3 | - | TRBV29-1 | 14 | TGCAGCGTTGGGACTAGCGCTAGCACAGATACGCAGTATTTT | CSVGTSASTDTQYF
TRBD2 | TRBJ2-2 | - | TRBV14 | 18 | TGTGCCAGCAGCCAAGAACCGGGACTAGCGACGAACACCGGGGAGCTGTTTTTT | CASSQEPGLATNTGELFF
TRBD2 | TRBJ2-3 | - | TRBV7-2 | 16 | TGTGCCAGCAGCCTGCGGGGGGGCGTTGGCACAGATACGCAGTATTTT | CASSLRGGVGTDTQYF
- | TRBJ1-2 | - | TRBV21-1 | 14 | TGTGCCAGCAGCAAAAGCCCGGTCACAAGGACATACACCTTC | CASSKSPVTRTYTF
TRBD2 | TRBJ2-1 | - | TRBV5-4 | 16 | TGTGCCAGCAGTACGGGAGATCGGACGGGAGGCAATGAGCAGTTCTTC | CASSTGDRTGGNEQFF
TRBD2 | TRBJ2-3 | - | TRBV5-1 | 17 | TGCGCCAGCAGCTTAGCCACTAGCGGGACTAGCACAGATACGCAGTATTTT | CASSLATSGTSTDTQYF
- | TRBJ2-1 | - | TRBV5-1 | 14 | TGCGCCAGCAGCGTGTCCGGGTCGCGGGATGAGCAGTTCTTC | CASSVSGSRDEQFF
TRBD1 | TRBJ1-1 | - | TRBV11-2 | 14 | TGTGCCAGCAGGGGACAGGGGGCGTGGACTGAAGCTTTCTTT | CASRGQGAWTEAFF
TRBD1 | TRBJ2-3 | once | TRBV6-2/TRBV6-3 | 14 | TGTGCCAGCAGCGCTGACAGGGCCACAGATACGCAGTATTTT | CASSADRATDTQYF